The rows below give T cell receptor beta chains drawn from one sample of a study of shared clonotypes between healthy human individuals. Measured with immunoSEQ multiplex PCR; TCRdb has only the in-frame clones, and not every one. This sample yields some 2,000,000 clones, of which around 96% are seen a single time; 1% to 1.3% belongs to the top ten. The sequenced sample consisted of naive CD8+ T cells sorted from blood. The receptors come from a man aged 18-30 years in good health. CDR3s include the opening cysteine and the closing phenylalanine or tryptophan. The order of the fields is V gene, D gene, CDR3 length, CDR3 protein. D genes are given only for firm matches.

TRBV21-1,-,16,CASSKDQGPANTEAFF
TRBV14,-,13,CASSQGGFGELFF
TRBV9,TRBD2,16,CASSAGSGRVGNEQFF
TRBV2,TRBD1,15,CALDSGQGNTGELFF
TRBV19,-,15,CASSMSQGMDGELFF
TRBV6-5,TRBD1,14,CASSPGTGRTEAFF
TRBV29-1,-,15,CSVASLGMSTGELFF
TRBV29-1,-,16,CSGAKGTKPRNTEAFF
TRBV19,TRBD1,14,CASSSSAGGWEQYF
TRBV4-1,TRBD2,17,CASSQDQHRGGGNTQYF
TRBV28,-,14,CASSPAGEEDTQYF
TRBV27,TRBD2,15,CASSLSSGGSYEQYF
TRBV27,-,16,CASSYSAGEVPHEQYF
TRBV6-1,-,15,CASSESPGLGETQYF
TRBV7-9,-,13,CASSPIGGNEQFF
TRBV27,TRBD1,13,CASSFLGQGEAFF
TRBV11-2,-,16,CASSSGVGQGYNEQFF
TRBV6-5,TRBD1,14,CASRGQGDGGEAFF
TRBV2,TRBD1,13,CASRQGGNTEAFF
TRBV30,-,11,CAWSVTKEAFF
TRBV21-1,-,10,CAIPTGELFF
TRBV11-2,-,14,CASSLDRTPGGYTF
TRBV7-9,TRBD2,16,CASSGNYGTTRLQQFF